The next 20 T cell receptor beta chains were all read from a single sample in a study of OX40 agonist ivuxolimab in advanced cancers. Assay used: immunoSEQ multiplex PCR; TCRdb lists only in-frame clones, some missing. This sample carries approximately 80,000 clones, 75% to 95% of them seen once, and the ten largest clones take approximately 6.9%. Specimen: CD4+ or CD8+ T cells sorted from blood, collected in a trial of the OX40 agonist ivuxolimab. The receptors were sampled from an adult with an advanced solid tumor such as melanoma, head and neck, liver or kidney cancer.

The V and J genes are TRBV2 and TRBJ2-3; 10 nucleotides agree with TRBD2. Germline V gene lookup returns CDR1 SNHLY and CDR2 FYNNEI. The CDR3 length is 15 residues. Losses at the gene ends were 8 bases for V and 1 base for J; bases not matched to a gene: 6. This CDR3 is CASGRLAGGTDTQYF. DNA of the CDR3: TGTGCCAGCGGAAGACTAGCGGGTGGCACAGATACGCAGTATTTT.

The chain uses TRBV5-1 and TRBJ2-5, with TRBD1 matching 9 bases. Germline CDR1 and CDR2: SGHRS and YFSETQ. The J segment lost 5 bases and the V segment lost 4 bases, leaving 3 bases of the junction unmatched. The CDR3 runs to 13 residues. The CDR3 here is CASSPGTGETQYF. CDR3 nucleotides: TGCGCCAGCAGCCCCGGGACAGGGGAGACCCAGTACTTC.

This clone was seen a handful of times. The gene calls are TRBV11-2 and TRBJ1-2, with D tentatively TRBD1 (6 bases). The CDR3 spans 13 residues. The germline V gene has CDR1 SGHAT and CDR2 FQNNGV. With 5 bases removed from V and 7 bases from J, the gap between germline ends came to 14 bases. The CDR3 protein is CASSHGQRGGYTF. The CDR3 DNA reads as TGTGCCAGCAGCCACGGACAGCGTGGTGGCTACACCTTC. The full variable domain, rest sourced from reference TRBV11-2 and TRBJ1-2, is EAGVAQSPRYKIIEKRQSVAFWCNPISGHATLYWYQQILGQGPKLLIQFQNNGVVDDSQLPKDRFSAERLKGVDSTLKIQPAKLEDSAVYLCASSHGQRGGYTFGSGTRLTVV.

The chain is built from TRBV23-1 and TRBJ2-5; 11 bases fit TRBD1. TRBV23-1 has ORF status, its function being uncertain. The ends lost 5 bases at V and 5 bases at J; junction bases unmatched: 10. The CDR3 is 16 amino acids. Here the CDR3 reads CASSDRDRGFLETQYF. CDR3 DNA: TGCGCCAGCAGTGACCGGGACAGGGGGTTCTTGGAGACCCAGTACTTC.

The rearrangement joins TRBV6-6 to TRBJ2-5, with 10 nucleotides matching TRBD1. The J call may be incorrect, as the DNA end agrees better with TRBJ2-7. CDR1 and CDR2 from the germline V gene are MNHNY and SVGAGI (reference sequence). The CDR3 is 14 residues long. The CDR3 is CASSYRGQGYEQYF. CDR3 nucleotide sequence: TGTGCCAGCAGTTACCGGGGACAGGGGTACGAGCAGTACTTC.

The rearrangement links TRBV11-2 to TRBJ2-6; 9 bases fit TRBD1. This CDR3 spans 17 amino acids. Per the germline V gene, CDR1 is SGHAT and CDR2 is FQNNGV. Trimming cost V 5 bases and J 3 bases; bases outside gene matches: 8. CDR3 sequence reads: CASSRMHRGLGANVLTF. DNA for the CDR3: TGTGCCAGCAGCAGAATGCACAGGGGGCTTGGGGCCAACGTCCTGACTTTC.

CDR3 protein: CASSGPSSGRALYIQYF. The CDR3 nucleotides are TGTGCCAGCAGTGGCCCTTCTAGCGGGAGGGCGTTGTACATTCAGTACTTC. The chain recombines TRBV28 with TRBJ2-4, with 12 bases that match TRBD2. CDR1 is MDHEN, CDR2 SYDVKM, per germline. This CDR3 has 17 amino acids. After removal of 5 bases from V and 8 bases from J, the junction contained 13 bases not matched to a gene.

J is TRBJ1-3 and V is TRBV6-1; D remains ambiguous. The CDR3 consists of 13 residues. CDR1 MNHNS and CDR2 SASEGT come from the germline V gene. The ends were cut back, 4 bases at V and 4 bases at J, with 8 bases in the middle. CDR3 coding DNA: TGTGCCAGCAGTGGTTGGGAGGGAAACACCATATATTTT. It specifies CASSGWEGNTIYF.

V and J are TRBV20-1 and TRBJ2-5, with D hard to call. The V end lost 5 bases, the J end lost 5 bases, and 9 bases lay between the germline ends. Per the germline V gene, CDR1 is DFQATT and CDR2 is SNEGSKA (reference sequence). The CDR3 spans 11 residues. The CDR3 loop is CSAPDRETQYF. The CDR3 nucleotides are TGCAGTGCTCCGGACCGGGAGACCCAGTACTTC.

This chain links TRBV4-1 with TRBJ1-5; 8 nucleotides line up with TRBD1. CDR3 length: 15 residues. Germline V gene lookup returns CDR1 MGHRA and CDR2 YSYEKL. V was pared by 2 bases and J by 7 bases, with 7 bases of the junction left unmatched. CDR3 in DNA: TGCGCCAGCAGCCAACCGGACAGGGAACAACAGCCCCAGCATTTT. Translation: CASSQPDREQQPQHF.

This CDR3 reads CASSAHPKALAGVYEQYF. CDR3 in DNA: TGTGCCAGCAGCGCGCACCCTAAGGCACTAGCGGGAGTTTACGAGCAGTACTTC. The genes are TRBV21-1 and TRBJ2-7; the table assigns TRBD2, which was not confirmed against the DNA. TRBV21-1 is annotated as a pseudogene. This CDR3 has 18 amino acids.

The rearrangement links TRBV7-9 to TRBJ2-5; perhaps TRBD1 as D (6 bases). Germline V gene sequence: CDR1 SEHNR, CDR2 FQNEAQ (reference sequence). Trimming removed 5 bases at V and 4 bases at J, with 14 bases between. This CDR3 spans 14 amino acids. CDR3 DNA sequence: TGTGCCAGCAGCGAAGGGACAAGGGGAGAGACCCAGTACTTC. Translated: CASSEGTRGETQYF.

The rearrangement uses TRBV7-9 and TRBJ2-3; the match to TRBD2 covers 11 bases. With V trimmed by 4 bases and J by 1 base, 10 bases remained unmatched. CDR3 size: 18 residues. Germline V gives CDR1 SEHNR, CDR2 FQNEAQ (reference sequence). In DNA form, the CDR3 reads TGTGCCAGCAGCTACAAGGTCGGGGGACTAGCGGGCACAGATACGCAGTATTTT. Translated, it gives CASSYKVGGLAGTDTQYF.

The J gene is TRBJ1-1, the V gene TRBV5-4; D perhaps matches TRBD1 (6 bases). CDR1 is SGHNT and CDR2 is YYREEE in the germline V gene (reference sequence). The ends were cut back, 4 bases at V and 5 bases at J, with 24 bases in the middle. This CDR3 has 17 residues. The CDR3 DNA reads TGTGCCAGCAGCCGACAGGAGGGGGGCCGATTGATGACTGAAGCTTTCTTT. The encoded protein is CASSRQEGGRLMTEAFF.

As DNA, the CDR3 is TGTGCCAGCAGCTTAGTTTCCGCTTACACCGGGGAGCTGTTTTTT. Translation gives CASSLVSAYTGELFF. The genes are TRBV7-8 and TRBJ2-2; no firm D call. The germline gives CDR1 SGHVS, CDR2 FQNEAQ. Trimming cost V 1 base and J 3 bases, with 9 bases left between them. The CDR3 is made up of 15 amino acids.

This chain connects TRBV27 to TRBJ1-1; no definite D call. V lost 8 bases and J lost 7, with 14 bases in between. Germline lookup yields CDR1 MNHEY and CDR2 SMNVEV (reference sequence). This CDR3 has 12 amino acids. Here the CDR3 reads CASGFYVGEAFF. CDR3 sequence (DNA): TGTGCCAGCGGATTTTACGTAGGTGAAGCTTTCTTT.

A word on this clone: A junction end diverges from the germline sequence, so it may reflect a read error. The chain combines TRBV7-7 with TRBJ2-5; D is possibly TRBD2 (6 bases). This CDR3 is 14 amino acids long. CDR1 and CDR2 (germline): SSHAT, FNYEAQ (reference sequence). This CDR3 is CASSQGLTQETQYF. The DNA of the CDR3 is TGTGCTAGCAGCCAGGGACTGACCCAAGAGACCCAGTACTTC.

The genes are TRBV5-4 and TRBJ2-1; TRBD2 matches 12 bases. The CDR3 length is 18 residues. Germline V CDR1 and CDR2: SGHNT, YYREEE (reference sequence). After removal of 0 bases from V and 6 bases from J, the junction contained 10 bases not matched to a gene. The CDR3, as DNA: TGTGCCAGCAGCTTGGGTGGACTAGCGGGACCTTCGGGCAATGAGCAGTTCTTC. Translated: CASSLGGLAGPSGNEQFF.

The chain has TRBV4-1 and TRBJ2-3; D might be TRBD2 (6 bases). Per germline, CDR1 MGHRA and CDR2 YSYEKL. Deletions cut 3 bases from V and 3 bases from J, with 13 bases between. This CDR3 has 15 residues. DNA of the CDR3: TGCGCCAGCAGCCACCCAGGACTACTTACAGATACGCAGTATTTT. It codes for CASSHPGLLTDTQYF.

V is TRBV7-9 and J is TRBJ2-1; TRBD1 agrees at 10 bases. V dropped 4 bases and J dropped 7; count of bases not matched to a gene: 7. This CDR3 comprises 15 residues. Germline-derived CDR1 and CDR2 are SEHNR and FQNEAQ (reference sequence). CDR3 protein: CASSSGTGAKNEQFF. CDR3 nucleotide sequence: TGTGCCAGCAGCTCCGGGACAGGGGCGAAGAATGAGCAGTTCTTC.